This TCR beta chain appears in the sequencing data of a study of CD8 T cells in ankylosing spondylitis (TCRdb year 2017). Describing the broader study: T cell receptor beta repertoires were profiled in healthy donors and ankylosing spondylitis patients so that disease-linked TCR variants could be found. The whole study cohort included 95 to 130 healthy donors and 20 to 30 ankylosing spondylitis patients. Samples of peripheral blood were taken, and for ankylosing spondylitis patients, synovial fluid was collected as well.

At the junction V is shortened by 2 bases and J by 6 bases, with 9 bases in between. From a lookup of the germline V gene (reference sequence), CDR1 and CDR2 are GTSNPN and SVGIG. Reading from cysteine to phenylalanine, the CDR3 counts 12 amino acids. The entry retains the CDR3 DNA only, 36 bases that are in frame from base 1. Concerning this clonotype itself: Its specific antigen is unknown. Base quality data are lacking; no much larger clone is found one base away.

Broader findings and caveats from the paper: Some motif variants had previously been reported in the synovial fluid and blood of reactive arthritis patients, which suggests shared mechanisms of disease initiation. Blood from ankylosing spondylitis patients appeared to be characterized by a TCR beta motif composed of under 10 highly homologous amino acid variants. The disease-linked clones had a CD8+ phenotype and were found at relatively low frequencies in peripheral blood. The disease-linked clones were reported to be significantly enriched in matched synovial fluid samples from ankylosing spondylitis patients.

The sample was run on an Illumina HiSeq 2500. TCR beta libraries were prepared by quantitative 5'-RACE with molecular barcodes. As for the authors' bioinformatics: To identify disease-linked TCR variants, a new computational method was used, one built on a probabilistic model of VDJ rearrangement. The public reads were reanalyzed by TCRdb: fastp trimming at Q25, MiXCR alignment, in-frame beta chains only. Here each entry gathers all rows of one CDR3 protein and keeps the most common genes and DNA. The V and J calls were determined by TCRdb, not by the authors. Here the sample has about 700,000 distinct CDR3 sequences; over 15% occur a single time. Around a fifth of the sample is held by the ten biggest clonotypes.

The specimen sequenced was blood, either unsorted or a sorted T cell fraction (not recorded which). The sequence joins TRBV30 to TRBJ2-3; confidence is insufficient to name the D gene. This receptor was obtained from a male donor with ankylosing spondylitis. The nucleotide sequence is given as TGTGCCTGGAGTAGGTTGAGGGATACGCAGTATTTT. Translation gives CAWSRLRDTQYF.